The TCR beta chain described here comes from a study of shared clonotypes between healthy human individuals. Overall study results and limits: Sampling involved blood alone; tissue repertoires likely differ. It was the non-shared clonotypes that had lower generation probabilities than clonotypes shared by all four donors. Limited genetic and exposure-history diversity came from having few donors. Estimated richness was generally greater in naive than memory subsets.

As for this clone: Antigen unknown.

TCRdb keeps only in-frame clones here, not all; method: immunoSEQ multiplex PCR. Among roughly 2.2 million clones listed, 85% to 95% were seen once. V gave up 1 base and J gave up 1 base, with 13 bases separating them. The germline gives CDR1 SGHNT, CDR2 YYREEE (reference sequence). This CDR3 is 16 amino acids long. Sequencing used naive CD4+ T cells from PBMCs. The subset here: CD45RA+ positively selected. This rearrangement joins TRBV5-4 to TRBJ2-3; possibly TRBD1 for D (6 bases). The clonotype originates from a man aged 18 to 30 in good health. Some clones in this sample may be carry-over from other donors' samples. The CDR3 DNA is TGTGCCAGCAGCTTGTCTTGGGGGCGACGCACAGATACGCAGTATTTT. Protein product: CASSLSWGRRTDTQYF.